Given below is one TCR beta chain in context. The antigen remains undetermined. This entry is derived from a study of a mutant IDH1 vaccine in newly diagnosed glioma. For the study at large: Patients were given eight vaccinations, scheduled in weeks 1, 3, 5, 7, 11, 15, 19 and 23. The study started vaccination 4-6 weeks after radiotherapy alone, or with temozolomide cycles.

Time point given: week 5, during vaccination. The vaccine gave 300 ug of a 20-mer mutant IDH1 peptide subcutaneously per dose. Every donor had a new WHO grade 3 or 4 astrocytoma that was IDH1-mutant, with loss of nuclear ATRX. Using immunoSEQ multiplex PCR, the repertoire was profiled, and TCRdb retains in-frame clones only, with some absent. This sample has tens of thousands of clones, with 80% to 90% found just once. CDR1 is KGHSH, CDR2 LQKENI, per germline. The ends were cut back, 1 base at V and 4 bases at J, with 13 bases in the middle. This CDR3 is built from 16 residues. This clonotype was obtained from a man in his forties with glioma. The source material was PBMCs, sampled from a glioma patient whose treatment included an IDH1 peptide vaccine. The chain carries TRBV18 and TRBJ2-2; the D gene is possibly TRBD2 (5 bases). The CDR3 loop reads CASSPLGEPPTGELFF. DNA of the CDR3: TGTGCCAGCTCACCACTCGGGGAACCTCCCACCGGGGAGCTGTTTTTT.